This T cell receptor beta chain is from a study of cytomegalovirus exposure and HLA in healthy donors. Overall study: There were about 85 million unique TCRs (from HLA-typed donors) in an early data release.

Germline V gene data show CDR1 as SEHNR and CDR2 as FQNEAQ (reference sequence). There are 17 residues in the CDR3. Notes on the study in general: Associated with HLA alleles at 0.05 false discovery rate in a later analysis were around 17,000 TCR beta sequences.

Primers included in the PCR were 60 Vbeta and 13 Jbeta primers. The method was immunoSEQ multiplex PCR; TCRdb's version includes in-frame clones alone and lacks a portion of them. Of about 190,000 clones in the sample, about 89% were seen once. In the case of this clone: Its antigen is unidentified. A junction boundary mismatches the germline segment, possibly from a read error.

The clonotype originates from a man aged 30 to 45 in good health and CMV-seronegative. The chain combines TRBV7-9 with TRBJ1-4, with 9 positions matching TRBD1. Sequenced input: PBMCs. The CDR3 DNA sequence: TGTTCCAGCAGCCATACAGGGGGCGTTCGTGGTAATGAAAAACTGTTTTTT. It encodes CSSSHTGGVRGNEKLFF.